This T cell receptor (beta chain) was identified in a study of regulatory T cells in long-lasting Graves disease. Study results and caveats: It was in persistent disease that TRBV28, TRBJ1-2 and TRBJ2-5 were favored. Study was limited to peripheral blood, excluding thyroid tissue.

Time point meaning: newly diagnosed GD, antithyroid drugs for less than 3 months. Scientists built the TCR library using RNA that was extracted from PBMCs. Assembly of TCR beta libraries relied on iRepertoire HTBI primers together with Arm-PCR of CDR3 regions. TCRdb processed the multiplex PCR reads anew with MiXCR; each CDR3 protein has one entry. The table has approximately 540,000 distinct CDR3 sequences, about 11% seen once. This CDR3 has 14 residues. Germline V gives CDR1 MNHEY, CDR2 SVGEGT. V gave up 2 bases and J gave up 7 bases, with 12 bases separating them. This clonotype was observed at least ten times. Its antigen is not identified. This sample was shared with a second study, whose subject was T cells in Graves' hyperthyroidism and ophthalmopathy.

The TCR comes from a woman aged 30 to 39 with Graves disease. Material: peripheral blood mononuclear cells (PBMCs), obtained at new diagnosis, from a patient treated with antithyroid drugs. The chain links TRBV6-2 or TRBV6-3 to TRBJ1-5; the D gene is possibly TRBD1 (5 bases). CDR3 loop: CASSYPQGRQPQHF. The CDR3 nucleotides read TGTGCCAGCAGTTACCCCCAGGGAAGACAGCCCCAGCATTTT.